This T cell receptor (beta chain) derives from a study of T cell responses to AZD1222 COVID-19 vaccine. Study context: Second doses that came at about 4 or about 12 weeks were put together. Whole-study findings and limits: In a largely white British group with more females than males, clonal diversity was possibly underestimated. Spike-specific TCR breadth and depth were elevated following two AZD1222 doses. Epitopes outside B.1.351 and B.1.1.7 mutated regions reportedly drew nearly half of spike TCRs.

As concerns this clone: Its specificity is not known.

V dropped 4 bases and J dropped 1 base, with 17 bases sitting between them. The CDR3 length is 16 residues. Germline lookup yields CDR1 SGHKS and CDR2 YYEKEE (reference sequence). TCRdb keeps only in-frame clones here, not all; method: immunoSEQ multiplex PCR. The data contain some 86,000 clones, approximately 80% of them singletons. The sequence was collected from an adult in good health. The sample consisted of peripheral blood, taken on day 0 of AZD1222 vaccination. The V gene is TRBV5-5, the J gene TRBJ2-5, with D perhaps given as TRBD1 or TRBD2 (5 bases each). CDR3 coding DNA: TGTGCCAGCAGCCTAAGCGTTTTGGGACGCCAAGAGACCCAGTACTTC. Translation gives CASSLSVLGRQETQYF.